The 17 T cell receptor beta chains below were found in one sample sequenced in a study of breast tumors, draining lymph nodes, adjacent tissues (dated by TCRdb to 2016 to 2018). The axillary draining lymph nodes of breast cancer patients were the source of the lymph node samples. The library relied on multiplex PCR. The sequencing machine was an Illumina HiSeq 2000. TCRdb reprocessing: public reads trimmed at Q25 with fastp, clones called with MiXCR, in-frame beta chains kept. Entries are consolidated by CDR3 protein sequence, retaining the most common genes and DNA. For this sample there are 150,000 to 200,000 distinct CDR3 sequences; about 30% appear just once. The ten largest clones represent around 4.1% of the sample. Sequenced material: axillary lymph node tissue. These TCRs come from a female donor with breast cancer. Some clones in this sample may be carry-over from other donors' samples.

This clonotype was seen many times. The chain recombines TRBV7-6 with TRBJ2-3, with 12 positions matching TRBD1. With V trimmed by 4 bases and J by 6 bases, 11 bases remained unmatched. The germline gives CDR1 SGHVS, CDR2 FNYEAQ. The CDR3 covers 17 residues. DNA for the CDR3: TGTGCCAGCAGCTCGTTTCCGGGACAGGGGGCGACCGATACGCAGTATTTT. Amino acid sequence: CASSSFPGQGATDTQYF. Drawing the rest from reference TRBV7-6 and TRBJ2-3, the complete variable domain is GAGVSQSPRYKVTKRGQDVALRCDPISGHVSLYWYRQALGQGPEFLTYFNYEAQQDKSGLPNDRFSAERPEGSISTLTIQRTEQRDSAMYRCASSSFPGQGATDTQYFGPGTRLTVL.

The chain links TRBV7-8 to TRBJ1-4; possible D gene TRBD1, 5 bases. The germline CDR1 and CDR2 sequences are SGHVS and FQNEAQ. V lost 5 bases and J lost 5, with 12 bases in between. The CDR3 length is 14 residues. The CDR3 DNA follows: TGTGCCAGCAGCCCCCGACAGCACAATGAAAAACTGTTTTTT. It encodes CASSPRQHNEKLFF.

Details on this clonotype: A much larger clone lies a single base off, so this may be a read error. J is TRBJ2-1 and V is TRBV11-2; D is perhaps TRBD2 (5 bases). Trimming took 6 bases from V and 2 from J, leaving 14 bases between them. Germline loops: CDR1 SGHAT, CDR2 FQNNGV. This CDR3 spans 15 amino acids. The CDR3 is CASRTPGETYNEQFF. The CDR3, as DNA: TGTGCCAGCAGGACGCCCGGGGAAACCTACAATGAGCAGTTCTTC.

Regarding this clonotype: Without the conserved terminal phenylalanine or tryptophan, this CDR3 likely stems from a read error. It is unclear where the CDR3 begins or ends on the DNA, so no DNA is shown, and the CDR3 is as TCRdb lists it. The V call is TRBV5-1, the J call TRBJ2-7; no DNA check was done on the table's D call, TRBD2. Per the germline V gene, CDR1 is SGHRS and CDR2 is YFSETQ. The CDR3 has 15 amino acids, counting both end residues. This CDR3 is CASSRMDGGMDEQYL.

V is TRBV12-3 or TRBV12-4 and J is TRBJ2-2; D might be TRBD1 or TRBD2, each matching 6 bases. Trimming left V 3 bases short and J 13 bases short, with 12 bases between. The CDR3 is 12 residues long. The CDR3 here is CASSLGGRGLFF. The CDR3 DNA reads TGTGCCAGCAGTTTGGGGGGCAGGGGGCTGTTTTTT.

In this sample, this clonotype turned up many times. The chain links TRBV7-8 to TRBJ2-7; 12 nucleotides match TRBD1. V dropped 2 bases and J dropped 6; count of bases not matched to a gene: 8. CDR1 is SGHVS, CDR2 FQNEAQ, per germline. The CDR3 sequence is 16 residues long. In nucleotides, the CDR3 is TGTGCCAGCAGCTTACCCCGGGACAGGGGGCGCCGCGAGCAGTACTTC. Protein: CASSLPRDRGRREQYF.

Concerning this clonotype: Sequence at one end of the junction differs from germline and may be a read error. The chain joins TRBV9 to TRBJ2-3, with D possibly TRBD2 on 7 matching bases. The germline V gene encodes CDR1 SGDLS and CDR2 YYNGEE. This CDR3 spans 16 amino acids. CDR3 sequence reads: CTSSVGGGAGTDTQYF. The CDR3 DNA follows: TGTACCAGCAGCGTAGGAGGGGGGGCGGGCACAGATACGCAGTATTTT.

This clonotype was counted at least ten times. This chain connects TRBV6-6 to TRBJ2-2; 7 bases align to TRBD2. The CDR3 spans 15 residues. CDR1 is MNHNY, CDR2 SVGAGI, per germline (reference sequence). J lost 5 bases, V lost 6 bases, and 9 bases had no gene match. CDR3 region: CASRLDGGGTGELFF. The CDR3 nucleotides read TGTGCCAGCAGACTAGATGGGGGAGGGACCGGGGAGCTGTTTTTT.

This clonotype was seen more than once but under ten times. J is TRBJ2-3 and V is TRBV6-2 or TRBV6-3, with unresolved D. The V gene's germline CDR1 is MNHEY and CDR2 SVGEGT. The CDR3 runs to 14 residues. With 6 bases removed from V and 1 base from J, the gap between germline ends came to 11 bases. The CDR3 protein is CASRLPTRTDTQYF. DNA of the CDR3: TGTGCCAGCAGGCTTCCCACGCGCACAGATACGCAGTATTTT.

CDR3 in amino acids: CASSSQQGTEAFF. Written as DNA, the CDR3 is TGTGCCAGCAGCTCCCAACAGGGAACTGAAGCTTTCTTT. The chain has TRBV7-3 and TRBJ1-1; possibly TRBD1 for D (6 bases). The CDR3 is 13 amino acids. V was pared by 4 bases and J by 5 bases, with 11 bases between. CDR1 and CDR2 (germline): SGHTA, FQGTGA.

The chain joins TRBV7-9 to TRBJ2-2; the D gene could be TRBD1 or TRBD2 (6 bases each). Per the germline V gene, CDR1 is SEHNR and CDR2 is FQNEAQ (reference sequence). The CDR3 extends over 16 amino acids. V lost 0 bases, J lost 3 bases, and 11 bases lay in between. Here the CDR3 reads CASSLAWGADTGELFF. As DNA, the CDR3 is TGTGCCAGCAGCTTAGCTTGGGGGGCGGACACCGGGGAGCTGTTTTTT.

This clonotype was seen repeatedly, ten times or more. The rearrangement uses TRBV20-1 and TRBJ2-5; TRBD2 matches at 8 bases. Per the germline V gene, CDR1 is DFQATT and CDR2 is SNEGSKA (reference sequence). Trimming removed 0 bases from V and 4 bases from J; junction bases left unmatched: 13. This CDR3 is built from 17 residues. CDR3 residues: CSARDRDGGAVAETQYF. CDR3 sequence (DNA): TGCAGTGCTAGAGATCGGGACGGGGGGGCCGTCGCAGAGACCCAGTACTTC.

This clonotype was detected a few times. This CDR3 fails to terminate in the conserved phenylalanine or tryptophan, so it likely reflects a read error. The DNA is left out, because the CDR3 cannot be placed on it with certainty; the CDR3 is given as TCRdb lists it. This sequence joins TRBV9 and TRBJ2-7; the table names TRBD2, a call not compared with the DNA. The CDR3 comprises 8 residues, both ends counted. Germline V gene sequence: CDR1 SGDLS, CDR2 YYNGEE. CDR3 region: CASSVAAG.

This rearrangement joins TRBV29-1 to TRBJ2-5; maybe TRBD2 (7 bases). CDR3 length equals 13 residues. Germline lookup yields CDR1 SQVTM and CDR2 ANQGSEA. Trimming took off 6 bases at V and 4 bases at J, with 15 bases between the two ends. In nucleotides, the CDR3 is TGCAGCGTAGGGACGGGGGGCCCAGAGACCCAGTACTTC. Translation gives CSVGTGGPETQYF.

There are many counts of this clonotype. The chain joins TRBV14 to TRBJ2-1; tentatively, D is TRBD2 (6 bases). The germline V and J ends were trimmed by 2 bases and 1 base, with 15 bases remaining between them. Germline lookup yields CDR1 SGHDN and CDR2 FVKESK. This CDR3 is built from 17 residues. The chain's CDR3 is CASSQTKPGLSYNEQFF. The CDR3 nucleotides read TGTGCCAGCAGCCAAACAAAACCGGGACTTTCCTACAATGAGCAGTTCTTC.

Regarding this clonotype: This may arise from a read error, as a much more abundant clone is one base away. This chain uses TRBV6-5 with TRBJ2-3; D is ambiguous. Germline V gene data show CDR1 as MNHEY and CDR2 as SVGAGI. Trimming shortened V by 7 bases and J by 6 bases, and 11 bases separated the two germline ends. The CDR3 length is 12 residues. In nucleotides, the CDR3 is TGTGCCAGCACCCCAAACGGGGATACGCAGTATTTT. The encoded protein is CASTPNGDTQYF.

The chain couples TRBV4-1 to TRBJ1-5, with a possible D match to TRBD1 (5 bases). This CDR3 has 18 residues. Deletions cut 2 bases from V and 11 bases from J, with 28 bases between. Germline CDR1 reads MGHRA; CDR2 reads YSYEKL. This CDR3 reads CASSQKGLAGEFQETQHF. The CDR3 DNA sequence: TGCGCCAGCAGCCAAAAAGGACTAGCGGGGGAATTCCAAGAGACCCAGCATTTT.